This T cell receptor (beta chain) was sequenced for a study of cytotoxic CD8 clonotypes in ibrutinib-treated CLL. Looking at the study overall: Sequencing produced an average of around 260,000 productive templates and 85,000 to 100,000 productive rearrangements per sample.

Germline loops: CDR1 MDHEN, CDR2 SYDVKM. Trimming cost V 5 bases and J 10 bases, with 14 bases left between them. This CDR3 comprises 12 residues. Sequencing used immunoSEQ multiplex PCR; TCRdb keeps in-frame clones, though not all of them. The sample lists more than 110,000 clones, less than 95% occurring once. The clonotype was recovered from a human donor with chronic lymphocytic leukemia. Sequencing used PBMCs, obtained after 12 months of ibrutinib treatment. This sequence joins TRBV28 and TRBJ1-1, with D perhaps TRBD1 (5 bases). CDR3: CASSPTAGRAFF. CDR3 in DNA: TGTGCCAGCAGTCCCACCGCAGGGCGAGCTTTCTTT.